Reported below is one T cell receptor beta chain. As yet, its antigen is unknown. Method: immunoSEQ multiplex PCR; TCRdb's copy keeps in-frame clones and lacks some. The data show 100,000 or so clones, roughly 85% seen once. This sample was taken from a study of cytomegalovirus exposure and HLA in healthy donors. Study overall: In a later analysis, it was reported that the roughly 130 validation repertoires had been produced on the same platform as the 500 to 750 repertoires belonging to the first cohort.

Trimming took 2 bases from V and 2 from J, leaving 9 bases between them. Germline CDR1 and CDR2: MNHEY and SMNVEV (reference sequence). The CDR3 is 14 amino acids. The study, taken as a whole, reports: A subsequent analysis found that TCR clusters from the first cohort also tended to co-occur in the approximately 120 validation repertoires, with around 94% of cluster scores above 0. Published work reported that the classifier diagnosed cytomegalovirus status with high specificity and sensitivity. As confirmed in vitro, three CMV-associated chains were specific for CMV antigens.

Sequencing was carried out using PBMCs. The genes are TRBV27 and TRBJ1-2; D perhaps matches TRBD1 (5 bases). This receptor was identified in a man younger than 30 in good health and CMV-seropositive. CDR3 loop: CASSLRGLNYGYTF. The CDR3 DNA is TGTGCCAGCAGTTTAAGGGGCTTAAACTATGGCTACACCTTC.